This record concerns one TCR beta chain sequence. Its antigen is not identified. This sample is part of a study of beta chain features in type 1 diabetes. The V segment lost 7 bases and the J segment 8 bases; nucleotides outside the gene matches: 8. The V gene's germline CDR1 is SQVTM and CDR2 ANQGSEA. The CDR3 sequence is 12 residues long. General study findings and limits: Shortening of TCRB CDR3s, moderate but significant, appeared in all four CD4+ subsets of Type 1 diabetes patients.

What was sequenced were expressed TCRB transcripts, since all of the isolated RNA had been reverse transcribed. About 3.7 million reads per sample were averaged for naive, central memory and regulatory samples. Produced via immunoSEQ multiplex PCR; TCRdb's table is partial and in-frame only. The sample includes roughly 340,000 clones, roughly 12% of them seen just once. This clonotype was sampled from a woman under 30 with type 1 diabetes. Specimen: naive CD4+ T cells from blood. V usage is TRBV29-1 and J usage is TRBJ2-7, with 10 bases that match TRBD2. The CDR3 sequence: CSAFSGRGKQYF. DNA for the CDR3: TGCAGCGCCTTCAGCGGGAGGGGAAAGCAGTACTTC.